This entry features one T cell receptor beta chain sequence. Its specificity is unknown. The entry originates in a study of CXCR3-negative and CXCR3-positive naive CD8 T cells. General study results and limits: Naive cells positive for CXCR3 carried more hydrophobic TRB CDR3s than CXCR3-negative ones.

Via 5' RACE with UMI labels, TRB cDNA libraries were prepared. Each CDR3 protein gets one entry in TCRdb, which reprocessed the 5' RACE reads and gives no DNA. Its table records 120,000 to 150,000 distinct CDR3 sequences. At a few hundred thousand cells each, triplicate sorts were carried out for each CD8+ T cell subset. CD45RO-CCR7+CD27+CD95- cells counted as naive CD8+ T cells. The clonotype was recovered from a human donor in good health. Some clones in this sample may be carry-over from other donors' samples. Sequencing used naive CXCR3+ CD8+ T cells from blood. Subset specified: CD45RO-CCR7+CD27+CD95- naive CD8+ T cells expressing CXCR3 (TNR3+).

This chain's CDR3 is CASSPQDRSSYEQYF. The chain joins TRBV7-3 to TRBJ2-7; TCRdb's assignment of TRBD1 cannot be checked, as there is no DNA. In germline, CDR1 is SGHTA, CDR2 FQGTGA. The CDR3 loop spans 15 amino acids.